Sequencing of this TCR beta chain was carried out in a study of CD8 T cells in ankylosing spondylitis. Study conclusions and caveats: Prior literature has documented some motif variants in synovial fluid and blood from reactive arthritis.

With molecular barcodes, quantitative 5'-RACE was used to make the TCR beta libraries. TCRdb itself ran the 5' RACE reads through MiXCR, one entry per CDR3 protein. Of more than 100,000 distinct CDR3 sequences listed, about an eighth were seen once; the top ten hold over 4%. This clonotype was detected many times. Its target is not known. The CDR3 sequence is 15 residues long. Germline V gives CDR1 SQVTM, CDR2 ANQGSEA. The germline V and J ends were trimmed by 4 bases and 7 bases, with 21 bases remaining between them. The genes are TRBV29-1 and TRBJ2-3; TRBD1 or TRBD2 may be the D gene (6 bases each). What was sequenced was blood, either unsorted or a sorted T cell fraction (not recorded which). The clonotype was recovered from a female donor with ankylosing spondylitis or in good health (not recorded which). CDR3 amino acids: CSVAPPGGRSNTQYF. Here the CDR3 DNA reads TGCAGCGTTGCACCCCCCGGGGGCCGTTCAAATACGCAGTATTTT.